Below are 9 T cell receptor beta chains sequenced from a single sample in a study of T cells of healthy individuals. TCRdb itself ran the 5' RACE reads through MiXCR, one entry per CDR3 protein. The repertoire holds approximately 50,000 distinct CDR3 sequences, with over 12% as singletons. The source is a human donor in good health.

CDR3 DNA: TGTGCCTGGAGTGGGCACGATTCCAATCAGCCCCAGCATTTT. It specifies CAWSGHDSNQPQHF. The rearrangement links TRBV30 to TRBJ1-5; D unresolved. V was cut by 1 base and J by 3 bases, with 10 bases left in between. The CDR3 has 14 amino acids. Germline lookup yields CDR1 GTSNPN and CDR2 SVGIG (reference sequence).

This clonotype was detected only a few times. The chain is built from TRBV10-3 and TRBJ1-2; a weak D match, TRBD1 (6 bases). CDR3 length: 15 residues. Germline V lookup: CDR1 ENHRY, CDR2 SYGVKD. Trimming stripped 6 bases from V and 1 base from J, with 15 bases between. Written as DNA, the CDR3 is TGTGCCATCAGGAAGACAGGTGATGGTAACTATGGCTACACCTTC. Translation: CAIRKTGDGNYGYTF.

The chain uses TRBV7-2 and TRBJ2-5, with 11 bases matching TRBD1. V gave up 0 bases and J gave up 5 bases; unmatched junction bases: 5. The CDR3 runs 16 residues. Looked up from germline, CDR1 is SGHTA and CDR2 is FQGNSA. The CDR3 reads CASSLAWTGGGETQYF. The CDR3 coding sequence is TGTGCCAGCAGCTTAGCGTGGACAGGGGGCGGGGAGACCCAGTACTTC.

This clonotype was counted between two and nine times. The gene calls are TRBV20-1 and TRBJ1-1; D is unclear. V lost 4 bases, J lost 5 bases, and 20 bases lay in between. CDR1 and CDR2 from the germline V gene are DFQATT and SNEGSKA (reference sequence). The CDR3 runs 15 residues. As DNA, the CDR3 is TGCAGTGCTACCGATCTGCAACTGTTCAGGACTGAAGCTTTCTTT. Its protein is CSATDLQLFRTEAFF.

The V and J genes are TRBV20-1 and TRBJ1-1, with a possible D match to TRBD1 (5 bases). The CDR3 covers 14 residues. From germline, CDR1 is DFQATT and CDR2 SNEGSKA (reference sequence). V dropped 6 bases and J dropped 4 bases, with 18 bases sitting between them. CDR3 protein: CSAGTRGFFTEAFF. The CDR3 DNA reads as TGCAGTGCCGGGACCCGGGGGTTCTTCACTGAAGCTTTCTTT.

The V and J genes are TRBV3-1 and TRBJ1-5; D not resolved. The germline V and J ends were trimmed by 1 base and 3 bases, with 7 bases remaining between them. The germline V gene encodes CDR1 LGHDT and CDR2 YNNKEL (reference sequence). The CDR3 totals 14 residues. The CDR3: CASSQGPSNQPQHF. The CDR3 coding sequence is TGTGCCAGCAGCCAAGGACCTTCCAATCAGCCCCAGCATTTT.

This clonotype was counted many times. The V and J genes are TRBV13 and TRBJ2-1; TRBD2 aligns across 13 bases. CDR3 length equals 19 residues. CDR1 PRHDT and CDR2 FYEKMQ come from the germline V gene (reference sequence). Trimming took 3 bases from V and 0 from J; bases not matched to a gene: 8. The CDR3 spells CASSFRTSGSPRSYNEQFF. The CDR3 DNA is TGTGCCAGCAGCTTCAGGACTAGCGGGAGCCCCCGCTCCTACAATGAGCAGTTCTTC.

This clonotype was detected only a few times. The chain joins TRBV5-1 to TRBJ2-5; D not certain. The CDR3 is 12 amino acids. CDR1 and CDR2 from the germline V gene are SGHRS and YFSETQ. Trimming removed 3 bases from V and 0 bases from J, with 3 bases in between. CDR3 protein: CASSWDQETQYF. The CDR3 DNA follows: TGCGCCAGCAGCTGGGACCAAGAGACCCAGTACTTC.

This clonotype showed up many times. J is TRBJ2-7 and V is TRBV7-2; no clear D. Germline V gene lookup returns CDR1 SGHTA and CDR2 FQGNSA. The V gene lost 4 bases and the J gene lost 2 bases, with 15 bases spanning the gap. The CDR3 sequence is 15 residues long. In DNA, the CDR3 is TGTGCCAGCAGCTCCAACTTGCATCGAACCTACGAGCAGTACTTC. It encodes CASSSNLHRTYEQYF.